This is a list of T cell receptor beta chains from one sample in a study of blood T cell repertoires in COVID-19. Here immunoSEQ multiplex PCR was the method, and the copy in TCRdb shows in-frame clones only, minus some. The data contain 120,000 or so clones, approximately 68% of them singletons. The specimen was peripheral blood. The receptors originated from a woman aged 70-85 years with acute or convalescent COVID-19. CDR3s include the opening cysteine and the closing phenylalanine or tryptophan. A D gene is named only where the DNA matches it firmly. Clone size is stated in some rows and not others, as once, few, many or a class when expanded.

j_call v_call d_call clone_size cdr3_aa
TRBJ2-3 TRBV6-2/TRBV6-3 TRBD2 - CASSLPGGTDTQYF
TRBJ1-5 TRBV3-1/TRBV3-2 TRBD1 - CASSRGTASNQPQHF
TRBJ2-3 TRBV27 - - CASSLNRVTDTQYF
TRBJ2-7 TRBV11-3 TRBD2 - CASSQGLAGALYF
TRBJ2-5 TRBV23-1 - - CASSQSFRARSPRITSEETQYF
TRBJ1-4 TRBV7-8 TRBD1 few CASGKGQATNEKLFF
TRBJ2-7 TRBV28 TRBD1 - CASSSLPGGGQYF
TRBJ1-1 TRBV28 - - CAITQENTEAFF
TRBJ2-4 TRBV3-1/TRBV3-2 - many CASSQGQIKNIQYF
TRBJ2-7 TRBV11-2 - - CASSLSGGAYEQYF
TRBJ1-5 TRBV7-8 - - CASSLGSQPQHF
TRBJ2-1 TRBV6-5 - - CASSVGGWNEQFF
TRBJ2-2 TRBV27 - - CASGRWSGTGELFF
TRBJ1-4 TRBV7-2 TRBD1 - CASSLGGQGGEKLFF
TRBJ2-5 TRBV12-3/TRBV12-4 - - CASSLGGVETQYF
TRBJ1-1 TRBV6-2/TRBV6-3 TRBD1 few CASSYSTRGSFGLTEAFF
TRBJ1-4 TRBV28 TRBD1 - CASSSGQGPNEKLFF
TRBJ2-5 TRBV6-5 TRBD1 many CASTLGTGQETQYF
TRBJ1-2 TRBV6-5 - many CASLGAEGGYTF
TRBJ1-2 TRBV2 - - CASRLDQGFYGYTF
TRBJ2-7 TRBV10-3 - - CAISESSGIYEQYF
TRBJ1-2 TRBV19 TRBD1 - CASSISVPGQLYGYTF
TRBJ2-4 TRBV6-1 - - CASSEQGAKNIQYF
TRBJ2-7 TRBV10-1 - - CASSESVTVREQYF
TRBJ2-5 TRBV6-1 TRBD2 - CASSARGDPLETQYF
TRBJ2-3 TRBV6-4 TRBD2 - CASSPTVGLAGNTDTQYF
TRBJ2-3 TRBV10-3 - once CAIRTGEPTDTQYF
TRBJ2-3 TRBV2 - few CASSDRGAQYF
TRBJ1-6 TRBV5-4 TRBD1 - CASSSGQGGLSPLHF
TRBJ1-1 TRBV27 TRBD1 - CASSWAGQGEAFF
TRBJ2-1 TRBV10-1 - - CASSDSHEQFF
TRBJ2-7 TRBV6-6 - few CASRSGADEQYF
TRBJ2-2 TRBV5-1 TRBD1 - CASSSPQGANTGELFF
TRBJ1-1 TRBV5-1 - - CASSLGLLRGQRLAGEPEAFF
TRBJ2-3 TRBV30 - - CAWSRTRQGMLGQYF
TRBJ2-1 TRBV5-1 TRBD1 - CASSFAMVYRGSDEQFF
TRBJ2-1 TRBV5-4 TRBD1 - CASSFIGTGGNEQFF
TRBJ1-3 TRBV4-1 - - CASSQGWTEGHTIYF
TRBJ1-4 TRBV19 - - CASRRSEIEKLFF
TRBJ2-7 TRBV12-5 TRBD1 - CASGLDRGTYEQYF
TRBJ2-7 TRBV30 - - CAWSPTGYEQYF
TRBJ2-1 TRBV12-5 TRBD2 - CASGPGGSYNEQFF
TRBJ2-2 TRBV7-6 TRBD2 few CASSSRLADNTGELFF
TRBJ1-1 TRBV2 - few CASRADRNTEAFF
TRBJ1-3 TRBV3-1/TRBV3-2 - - CASSQEIRGRGNTIYF
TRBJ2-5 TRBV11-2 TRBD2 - CASSLGAGGGETQYF
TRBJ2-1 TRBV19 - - CASTNYNEQFF
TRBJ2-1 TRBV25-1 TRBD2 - CASSESLAGANEQFF
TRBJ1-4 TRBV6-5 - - CASSYSSGRSGKLFF
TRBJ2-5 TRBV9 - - CASSVGRSETQYF
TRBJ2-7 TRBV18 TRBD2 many CASSPRGPGLGEQYF
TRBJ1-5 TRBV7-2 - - CASSLVGQSNQPQHF
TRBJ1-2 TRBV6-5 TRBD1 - CASSTGQGTYGYTF
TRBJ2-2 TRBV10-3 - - CACSGNSNTGELFF
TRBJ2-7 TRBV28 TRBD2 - CASSLTSGSAYEQYF